These T cell receptor beta chains were read from a single sample in a study of T-cell reconstitution after alpha-beta-depleted transplantation in children. TCRdb called the PCR reads again in MiXCR, with one record for every CDR3 protein. The sample shows a few hundred thousand distinct CDR3 sequences, 10% to 15% of them seen only once. The source material was PBMCs, mostly from graft donor cells, sampled 360 days after TCRalphabeta/CD19-depleted stem cell transplant. Every receptor here comes from a male patient younger than 18 who had a stem cell transplant for acute myeloid leukemia, so the T cells may come from the graft donor. Both conserved end residues are part of each CDR3. D genes are given only for firm matches. The size field is filled for only some rows; it gives once, few, many or a size class.

V gene	J gene	clone size	D gene	CDR3 protein	CDR3 DNA
TRBV7-2	TRBJ2-3	.	.	CASSFWPTDTQYF	TGTGCCAGCAGCTTTTGGCCGACAGATACGCAGTATTTT
TRBV11-1	TRBJ2-3	few	TRBD2	CASSPLRGRATSTDTQYF	TGTGCCAGCAGCCCATTACGCGGGAGAGCGACTAGCACAGATACGCAGTATTTT
TRBV20-1	TRBJ1-1	.	.	CSARVTSQREAFF	TGCAGTGCTAGAGTGACATCGCAGAGAGAAGCTTTCTTT
TRBV10-2	TRBJ2-5	.	TRBD2	CASSPAGKGVSGQYF	TGCGCCAGCAGTCCAGCGGGAAAGGGTGTTTCTGGCCAGTACTTC
TRBV6-1	TRBJ2-4	.	.	CASSRDILAKNIQYF	TGTGCCAGCAGTAGGGACATTTTAGCCAAAAACATTCAGTACTTC
TRBV7-2	TRBJ2-3	many	TRBD2	CASRLAGGLGTDTQYF	TGTGCCAGCAGGCTAGCGGGAGGCTTGGGCACAGATACGCAGTATTTT
TRBV20-1	TRBJ2-2	few	.	CSADAEGGELFF	TGCAGTGCGGACGCGGAGGGCGGGGAGCTGTTTTTT
TRBV5-1	TRBJ2-1	.	.	CASSPFLARSSYNEQFF	TGCGCCAGCAGCCCCTTCCTGGCGAGAAGCTCCTACAATGAGCAGTTCTTC
TRBV7-8	TRBJ2-1	many	.	CASSAKAHPFSYNEQFF	TGTGCCAGCAGCGCCAAGGCCCATCCCTTCTCCTACAATGAGCAGTTCTTC
TRBV5-1	TRBJ2-7	many	TRBD2	CASSFGLAGDYEQYF	TGCGCCAGCAGCTTCGGACTAGCGGGAGATTACGAGCAGTACTTC
TRBV5-1	TRBJ2-7	.	.	CASSLRKFRSYEQYF	TGCGCCAGCAGCTTGAGGAAGTTTCGATCCTACGAGCAGTACTTC
TRBV6-2/TRBV6-3	TRBJ2-5	few	.	CASSYPTSLRAGHETQYF	TGTGCCAGCAGTTACCCCACCTCACTGCGAGCGGGTCATGAGACCCAGTACTTC
TRBV7-3	TRBJ2-7	.	TRBD2	CASSSPGLAGEGDEQYF	TGTGCCAGCAGCTCGCCGGGACTAGCGGGAGAAGGGGACGAGCAGTACTTC
TRBV5-5	TRBJ2-3	many	.	CASSLTWAGTDTQYF	TGTGCCAGCAGCCTGACGTGGGCAGGCACAGATACGCAGTATTTT
TRBV12-3/TRBV12-4	TRBJ2-5	many	.	CASSSIGAQETQYF	TGTGCCAGCAGTTCAATTGGGGCCCAAGAGACCCAGTACTTC
TRBV12-3/TRBV12-4	TRBJ2-1	.	.	CASRAGASAFYNEQFF	TGTGCCAGCAGGGCCGGTGCAAGTGCCTTTTACAATGAGCAGTTCTTC
TRBV29-1	TRBJ2-3	.	.	CSQMTGRTDTQYF	TGCAGCCAAATGACGGGGAGGACAGATACGCAGTATTTT
TRBV6-5	TRBJ2-7	.	.	CASSYSRALLYYEQYF	TGTGCCAGCAGTTACTCAAGGGCCCTCCTGTACTACGAGCAGTACTTC
TRBV29-1	TRBJ2-1	many	TRBD2	CSPRLASYNEQFF	TGCAGCCCTAGACTAGCGTCGTACAATGAGCAGTTCTTC
TRBV20-1	TRBJ2-5	many	.	CSARGIYWWTQYF	TGCAGTGCTAGAGGCATCTATTGGTGGACCCAGTACTTC
TRBV27	TRBJ2-1	.	TRBD2	CASSQPGLAAYNEQFF	TGTGCCAGCAGCCAACCGGGACTAGCGGCTTACAATGAGCAGTTCTTC